Shown below are 30 T cell receptor beta chains from a single sample sequenced in a study of a mutant IDH1 vaccine in newly diagnosed glioma. Sequencing was performed with immunoSEQ multiplex PCR; in TCRdb, only in-frame clones are kept and a portion is missing. The table has tens of thousands of clones, 60% to 80% seen once; the top ten hold 5% to 6.5%. For these receptors, no antigen is known. Time point in this sample: week 47, end of study. Topical imiquimod accompanied each vaccine dose, which consisted of 300 ug of mutant IDH1 20-mer peptide. This material consisted of PBMCs, taken from a glioma patient whose treatment included an IDH1 peptide vaccine. These receptors came from a middle-aged man with glioma.

The genes are TRBV10-3 and TRBJ1-1; TRBD1 matches 7 bases. The V gene end was trimmed by 7 bases and the J gene end by 4 bases; junction bases not matched to a gene: 6. The CDR3 has 13 amino acids. Germline V lookup: CDR1 ENHRY, CDR2 SYGVKD. Here the CDR3 reads CAITDRKSTEAFF. CDR3 bases: TGTGCCATCACGGACAGGAAGAGCACTGAAGCTTTCTTT.

The chain joins TRBV19 to TRBJ1-2; 7 bases agree with TRBD1. V lost 4 bases to trimming and J lost 11 bases; unmatched junction nucleotides: 7. The CDR3 extends over 12 amino acids. Per germline, CDR1 LNHDA and CDR2 SQIVND (reference sequence). CDR3 sequence (DNA): TGTGCCAGTAGTACCCGGGACAGAAAGTACACCTTC. This encodes CASSTRDRKYTF.

The gene calls are TRBV10-3 and TRBJ1-5; D unresolved. The CDR3 consists of 13 residues. Trimming removed 0 bases at V and 8 bases at J, with 8 bases between. Germline loops: CDR1 ENHRY, CDR2 SYGVKD. The CDR3 spells CAISESSGEPQHF. The CDR3 DNA reads as TGTGCCATCAGTGAGTCATCGGGAGAGCCCCAGCATTTT.

The V gene is TRBV5-4, the J gene TRBJ2-7; TRBD2 matches at 7 bases. The ends lost 4 bases at V and 1 base at J; junction bases unmatched: 11. Germline values: CDR1 SGHNT, CDR2 YYREEE (reference sequence). This CDR3 region has 16 residues. CDR3 region: CASSGRGGSLSYEQYF. The CDR3, as DNA: TGTGCCAGCAGCGGCCGGGGAGGGAGCCTATCCTACGAGCAGTACTTC.

V usage is TRBV2 and J usage is TRBJ2-3; D is undetermined. V dropped 1 base and J dropped 0 bases, with 8 bases sitting between them. CDR3 size: 15 residues. In germline, CDR1 is SNHLY, CDR2 FYNNEI. In DNA form, the CDR3 reads TGTGCCAGCAGTGAAGGGCGGTCTAGCACAGATACGCAGTATTTT. This gives the protein CASSEGRSSTDTQYF.

V usage is TRBV30 and J usage is TRBJ1-3; possibly TRBD1 for D (6 bases). Between the trimmed V and J ends, which lost 2 bases and 2 bases, there was a span of 16 bases. CDR3 length equals 16 residues. The germline CDR1 and CDR2 sequences are GTSNPN and SVGIG (reference sequence). The CDR3 reads CAWSPPGRGTGNTIYF. CDR3 sequence (DNA): TGTGCCTGGAGTCCCCCCGGCAGGGGTACTGGAAACACCATATATTTT.

CDR3 in amino acids: CASSLYLGQGINEQFF. The CDR3 DNA reads TGTGCCAGCAGTTTATACCTGGGACAGGGTATCAATGAGCAGTTCTTC. The chain is built from TRBV27 and TRBJ2-1; 9 positions match TRBD1. The CDR3 totals 16 residues. Germline V lookup: CDR1 MNHEY, CDR2 SMNVEV (reference sequence). The trim removed 1 base at V and 6 bases at J, leaving 7 bases unmatched.

With respect to this clone: At one end the junction does not follow the germline gene, possibly because of a read error. V usage is TRBV4-1 and J usage is TRBJ1-4; no clear D. Looked up from germline, CDR1 is MGHRA and CDR2 is YSYEKL. The CDR3 runs 14 residues. The CDR3 DNA reads TGCGCCAGCAGCCAAGATCGTACTATTGAAAAACTGTTTTTT. Translation gives CASSQDRTIEKLFF.

The V gene is TRBV7-2, the J gene TRBJ2-2, with D tentatively TRBD1 (5 bases). Trimming left V 0 bases short and J 2 bases short, with 7 bases between. Germline CDR1 is SGHTA and CDR2 is FQGNSA. The CDR3 spans 15 residues. The CDR3 coding sequence is TGTGCCAGCAGCTTAGCCAGGGCCAACACCGGGGAGCTGTTTTTT. Amino acid sequence: CASSLARANTGELFF.

This chain connects TRBV7-6 to TRBJ1-5, with 9 positions matching TRBD1. Unmatched junction bases numbered 7, after V lost 4 bases and J lost 0 bases. The CDR3 sequence is 17 residues long. Germline V lookup: CDR1 SGHVS, CDR2 FNYEAQ. This CDR3 reads CASSSGQGPYSNQPQHF. DNA of the CDR3: TGTGCCAGCAGCTCGGGACAGGGCCCTTATAGCAATCAGCCCCAGCATTTT.

The rearrangement uses TRBV7-2 and TRBJ1-1; possible D gene TRBD1, 5 bases. This CDR3 has 16 residues. The germline V gene has CDR1 SGHTA and CDR2 FQGNSA. Trimming took off 5 bases at V and 6 bases at J, with 22 bases between the two ends. The CDR3 DNA reads TGTGCCAGCAGCCCGACAGAGGTCCTTCCGCGCCCTGAAGCTTTCTTT. Protein product: CASSPTEVLPRPEAFF.

The rearrangement links TRBV4-1 to TRBJ2-2, with a weak D call TRBD1 (6 bases). Germline CDR1 and CDR2: MGHRA and YSYEKL. Trimming shortened V by 4 bases and J by 5 bases, and 11 bases separated the two germline ends. CDR3 length equals 14 residues. Here the CDR3 DNA reads TGCGCCAGCAGCCCCACCACAGGGACCGGGGAGCTGTTTTTT. Its protein product is CASSPTTGTGELFF.

V usage is TRBV9 and J usage is TRBJ2-5; the D gene is possibly TRBD2 (6 bases). CDR3 size: 15 residues. The germline V gene encodes CDR1 SGDLS and CDR2 YYNGEE. With 0 bases removed from V and 0 bases from J, the gap between germline ends came to 9 bases. CDR3 DNA: TGTGCCAGCAGCGTAGGGGCGGGGTACCAAGAGACCCAGTACTTC. It is translated as CASSVGAGYQETQYF.

This chain joins TRBV11-2 and TRBJ1-5; D may be TRBD1 (6 bases). Trimming cost V 0 bases and J 9 bases, with 12 bases left between them. Looked up from germline, CDR1 is SGHAT and CDR2 is FQNNGV. The CDR3 sequence is 14 residues long. Written as DNA, the CDR3 is TGTGCCAGCAGCTTAGAAGGACAGATGGGGCCCCAGCATTTT. Protein product: CASSLEGQMGPQHF.

By proportion, this clone is medium-sized. J is TRBJ1-2 and V is TRBV4-2; 8 bases are a match to TRBD1. J lost 8 bases, V lost 6 bases, and 14 bases had no gene match. This CDR3 has 15 residues. CDR1 and CDR2 (germline): LGHNA, YNFKEQ. The DNA for the CDR3 is TGTGCCAGCAGGGACAGGGACAGCAGCTTACAAGGCTACACCTTC. It translates to CASRDRDSSLQGYTF.

The genes are TRBV7-8 and TRBJ2-3; the D is unclear. V shed 5 bases and J shed 2 bases, with 8 bases lying between them. Looked up from germline, CDR1 is SGHVS and CDR2 is FQNEAQ. The CDR3 spans 13 residues. CDR3 sequence: CASSVTDTDTQYF. The CDR3 nucleotides read TGTGCCAGCAGCGTGACGGACACAGATACGCAGTATTTT. Combining the CDR3 with reference TRBV7-8 and TRBJ2-3 gives the whole variable domain GAGVSQSPRYKVAKRGQDVALRCDPISGHVSLFWYQQALGQGPEFLTYFQNEAQLDKSGLPSDRFFAERPEGSVSTLKIQRTQQEDSAVYLCASSVTDTDTQYFGPGTRLTVL.

This sequence joins TRBV7-8 and TRBJ2-5; D is perhaps TRBD1 or TRBD2 (6 bases each). The V end was cut by 6 bases, the J end by 5 bases, with 16 bases between. Germline CDR1 reads SGHVS; CDR2 reads FQNEAQ. The CDR3 spans 14 residues. The CDR3: CASSNGGPGETQYF. The DNA of the CDR3 is TGTGCCAGCAGTAATGGGGGGCCGGGGGAGACCCAGTACTTC.

This clone was counted between two and nine times. In nucleotides, the CDR3 is TGTGCCAGCAGCTTAGTAGCGGGGGGAGGAGAGACCCAGTACTTC. Its protein is CASSLVAGGGETQYF. The rearrangement joins TRBV11-2 to TRBJ2-5; TRBD2 aligns across 10 bases. The V gene's germline CDR1 is SGHAT and CDR2 FQNNGV. The ends lost 1 base at V and 4 bases at J; junction bases unmatched: 3. This CDR3 has 15 amino acids.

The V gene is TRBV18, the J gene TRBJ1-6; 9 nucleotides agree with TRBD1. There are 14 residues in the CDR3. Looked up from germline, CDR1 is KGHSH and CDR2 is LQKENI. Germline trimming cut 3 bases from V and 8 bases from J; bases unmatched to any gene: 2. As DNA, the CDR3 is TGTGCCAGCTCACCGCGGACAGGGGATTCACCCCTCCACTTT. This codes for CASSPRTGDSPLHF. The entire variable domain, with the rest obtained from reference TRBV18 and TRBJ1-6, is as follows: NAGVMQNPRHLVRRRGQEARLRCSPMKGHSHVYWYRQLPEEGLKFMVYLQKENIIDESGMPKERFSAEFPKEGPSILRIQQVVRGDSAAYFCASSPRTGDSPLHFGNGTRLTVT.

The chain couples TRBV10-3 to TRBJ1-5, with 8 positions matching TRBD1. Germline loops: CDR1 ENHRY, CDR2 SYGVKD. The CDR3 totals 15 residues. Germline trimming cut 2 bases from V and 4 bases from J; bases unmatched to any gene: 4. CDR3: CAISEGQGGNQPQHF. The CDR3 DNA follows: TGTGCCATCAGTGAGGGACAGGGAGGGAATCAGCCCCAGCATTTT.

J is TRBJ1-2 and V is TRBV14, with 7 bases matching TRBD1. CDR1 and CDR2 from the germline V gene are SGHDN and FVKESK. Trimming removed 4 bases from V and 5 bases from J; junction bases left unmatched: 4. The CDR3 sequence is 13 residues long. In DNA form, the CDR3 reads TGTGCCAGCAGCCGGGACAGCCAATATGGCTACACCTTC. This codes for CASSRDSQYGYTF.

This sequence joins TRBV7-2 and TRBJ1-1; D unclear. V gave up 1 base and J gave up 7 bases, with 10 bases separating them. CDR3 size: 13 residues. The germline CDR1 and CDR2 sequences are SGHTA and FQGNSA. CDR3 sequence reads: CASSLVYSDEAFF. The CDR3 DNA sequence: TGTGCCAGCAGCTTAGTATACAGCGATGAAGCTTTCTTT.

The CDR3 DNA sequence: TGTGCCAGCAGTGAGGACAGCTCTGGAAACACCATATATTTT. It is translated as CASSEDSSGNTIYF. The rearrangement joins TRBV9 to TRBJ1-3; maybe TRBD1 (6 bases). CDR3 length equals 14 residues. In germline, CDR1 is SGDLS, CDR2 YYNGEE. V was pared by 5 bases and J by 0 bases, with 9 bases between.

The chain carries TRBV4-1 and TRBJ1-5, with a tentative D call TRBD1 (5 bases). Trimming removed 5 bases from V and 6 bases from J, with 17 bases in between. The CDR3 spans 15 residues. CDR1 is MGHRA and CDR2 is YSYEKL in the germline V gene. The CDR3 DNA follows: TGCGCCAGCAGCGGGGCGGGGACCTCGGGTCAGCCCCAGCATTTT. This sequence encodes CASSGAGTSGQPQHF.

The chain links TRBV6-5 to TRBJ2-2, with D hard to call. The CDR3 sequence is 16 residues long. Germline lookup yields CDR1 MNHEY and CDR2 SVGAGI. The ends were cut back, 0 bases at V and 2 bases at J, with 10 bases in the middle. The CDR3 DNA reads as TGTGCCAGCAGTTACTCGGGCGGATTCAACACCGGGGAGCTGTTTTTT. This gives the protein CASSYSGGFNTGELFF.

This clone was seen only once. This chain joins TRBV9 and TRBJ1-1; D remains ambiguous. CDR3 length: 13 residues. CDR1 and CDR2 (germline): SGDLS, YYNGEE. The germline V and J ends were trimmed by 2 bases and 10 bases, with 15 bases remaining between them. The CDR3 DNA reads TGTGCCAGCAGCGTGGGCCCGGGCGGCGCAGCTTTCTTT. Translating gives CASSVGPGGAAFF.

V gene TRBV2 combines with J gene TRBJ2-5, with unresolved D. The ends were cut back, 4 bases at V and 5 bases at J, with 11 bases in the middle. CDR1 and CDR2 (germline): SNHLY, FYNNEI. The CDR3 extends over 13 amino acids. In DNA form, the CDR3 reads TGTGCCAGCAGTGCCCAGGTGAGGGAGACCCAGTACTTC. Translation gives CASSAQVRETQYF.

This chain connects TRBV19 to TRBJ2-6; weak D call: TRBD2 (6 bases). CDR3 length: 17 amino acids. Per germline, CDR1 LNHDA and CDR2 SQIVND (reference sequence). V was trimmed by 5 bases and J by 0 bases, leaving 14 bases between them. The CDR3 region has the DNA TGTGCCAGTAGTGCGGGACGGCCCTACTCTGGGGCCAACGTCCTGACTTTC. It specifies CASSAGRPYSGANVLTF.

This clone has just a few counts. The V call is TRBV11-3, the J call TRBJ2-1; TRBD1 matches at 10 bases. Unmatched junction bases numbered 3, after V lost 1 base and J lost 6 bases. Per germline, CDR1 SGHNT and CDR2 YENEEA. This CDR3 spans 15 amino acids. The chain's CDR3 is CASSLAGTGVNEQFF. CDR3 nucleotide sequence: TGTGCCAGCAGCTTAGCCGGGACAGGGGTCAATGAGCAGTTCTTC.

The chain employs TRBV10-3 and TRBJ2-1, with 9 bases lining up with TRBD1. This CDR3 comprises 16 residues. CDR1 is ENHRY and CDR2 is SYGVKD in the germline V gene. V dropped 6 bases and J dropped 1; count of bases not matched to a gene: 7. CDR3 loop: CAISPRGQGSYNEQFF. CDR3 nucleotides: TGTGCCATCAGCCCCCGGGGACAGGGATCCTACAATGAGCAGTTCTTC.